This T cell receptor beta chain was recovered during a study of blood T cell repertoires in COVID-19. About the study: COVID-19 samples from acute and convalescent phases originated in the United States, Italy and Spain. PBMCs, B-cell-depleted T cells, or T cells were the source of the cDNA or gDNA that made up the material.

V dropped 4 bases and J dropped 6; count of bases not matched to a gene: 1. The CDR3 sequence is 14 residues long. Germline V CDR1 and CDR2: LGHDT, YNNKEL (reference sequence). While infection was still active, Seattle patients were enrolled and then followed longitudinally. As handled by the study authors: Amplification with reference gene primers provided the estimates of nucleated cell counts. Clones were read by immunoSEQ multiplex PCR, and TCRdb kept only the in-frame ones, dropping some. V, J and clone size derive from that table, while D and trimming were established from the DNA sequence. The sample consists of tens of thousands of clones, roughly 84% of them appearing once.

This receptor was obtained from a man aged 50 or older with COVID-19, enrolled during active disease. The genes are TRBV3-1 (or the pseudogene TRBV3-2) and TRBJ1-5; TRBD1 matches 12 bases. The source material was peripheral blood. The CDR3 DNA reads as TGTGCCAGCAGCCTGGGACAGGGGGCTCAGCCCCAGCATTTT. Its protein product is CASSLGQGAQPQHF.